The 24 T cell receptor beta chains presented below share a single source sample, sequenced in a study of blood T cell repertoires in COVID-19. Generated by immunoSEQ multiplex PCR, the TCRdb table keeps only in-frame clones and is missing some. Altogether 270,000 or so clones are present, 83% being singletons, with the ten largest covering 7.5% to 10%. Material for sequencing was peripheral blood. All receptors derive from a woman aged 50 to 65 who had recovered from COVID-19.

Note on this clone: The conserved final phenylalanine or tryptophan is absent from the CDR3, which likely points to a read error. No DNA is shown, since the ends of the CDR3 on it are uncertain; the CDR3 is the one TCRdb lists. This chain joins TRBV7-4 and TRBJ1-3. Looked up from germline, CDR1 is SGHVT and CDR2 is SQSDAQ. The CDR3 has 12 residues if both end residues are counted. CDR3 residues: CASSLPKQLLLA.

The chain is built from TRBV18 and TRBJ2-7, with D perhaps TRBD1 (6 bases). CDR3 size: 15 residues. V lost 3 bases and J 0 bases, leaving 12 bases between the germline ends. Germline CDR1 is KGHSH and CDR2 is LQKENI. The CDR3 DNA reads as TGTGCCAGCTCACCCGGGACAACCGTCTCCTACGAGCAGTACTTC. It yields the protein CASSPGTTVSYEQYF.

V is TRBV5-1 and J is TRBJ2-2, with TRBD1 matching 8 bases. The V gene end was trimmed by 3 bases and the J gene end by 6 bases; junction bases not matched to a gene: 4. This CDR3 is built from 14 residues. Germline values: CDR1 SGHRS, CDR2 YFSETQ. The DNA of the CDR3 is TGCGCCAGCAGCTGGACAGGGTCCCCCGGGGAGCTGTTTTTT. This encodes CASSWTGSPGELFF.

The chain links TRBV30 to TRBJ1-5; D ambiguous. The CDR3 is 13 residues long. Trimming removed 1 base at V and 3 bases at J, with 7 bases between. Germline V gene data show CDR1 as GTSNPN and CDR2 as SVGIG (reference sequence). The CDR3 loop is CAWSDSPNQPQHF. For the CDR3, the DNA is TGTGCCTGGAGTGACAGCCCCAATCAGCCCCAGCATTTT.

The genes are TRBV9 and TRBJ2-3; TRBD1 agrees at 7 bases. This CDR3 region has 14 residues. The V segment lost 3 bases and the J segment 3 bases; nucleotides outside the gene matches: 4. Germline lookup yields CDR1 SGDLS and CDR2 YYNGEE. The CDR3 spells CASSALQGTDTQYF. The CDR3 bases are TGTGCCAGCAGCGCCCTACAGGGGACAGATACGCAGTATTTT.

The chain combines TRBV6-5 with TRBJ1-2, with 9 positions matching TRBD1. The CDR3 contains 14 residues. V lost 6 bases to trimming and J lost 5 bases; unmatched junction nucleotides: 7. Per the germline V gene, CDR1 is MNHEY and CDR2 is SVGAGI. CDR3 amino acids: CASSNEGQGYGYTF. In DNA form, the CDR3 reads TGTGCCAGCAGCAACGAGGGACAGGGTTATGGCTACACCTTC.

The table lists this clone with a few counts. In DNA form, the CDR3 reads TGCAGCGTTGAGGGAGATAACTATGGCTACACCTTC. This gives the protein CSVEGDNYGYTF. The rearrangement joins TRBV29-1 to TRBJ1-2; D not resolved. The V and J ends lost 3 bases and 1 base respectively, with 6 bases between them. This CDR3 contains 12 residues. CDR1 is SQVTM, CDR2 ANQGSEA, per germline.

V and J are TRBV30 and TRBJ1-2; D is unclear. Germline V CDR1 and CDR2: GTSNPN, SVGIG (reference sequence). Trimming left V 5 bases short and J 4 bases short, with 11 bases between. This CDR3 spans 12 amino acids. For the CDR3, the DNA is TGTGCCTGGGAGTCTGATAGCTATGGCTACACCTTC. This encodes CAWESDSYGYTF.

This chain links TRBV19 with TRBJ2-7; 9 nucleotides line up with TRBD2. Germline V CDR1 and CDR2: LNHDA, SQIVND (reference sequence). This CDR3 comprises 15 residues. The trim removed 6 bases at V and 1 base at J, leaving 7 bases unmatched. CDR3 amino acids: CASSRTSVNSYEQYF. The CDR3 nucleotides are TGTGCCAGTAGCCGGACTAGCGTAAATTCCTACGAGCAGTACTTC.

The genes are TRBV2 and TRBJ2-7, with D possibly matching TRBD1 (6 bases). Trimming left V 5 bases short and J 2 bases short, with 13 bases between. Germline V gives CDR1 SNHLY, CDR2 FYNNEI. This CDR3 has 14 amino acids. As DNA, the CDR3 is TGTGCCAGCAGTCACCGGGACATTCCCTACGAGCAGTACTTC. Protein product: CASSHRDIPYEQYF.

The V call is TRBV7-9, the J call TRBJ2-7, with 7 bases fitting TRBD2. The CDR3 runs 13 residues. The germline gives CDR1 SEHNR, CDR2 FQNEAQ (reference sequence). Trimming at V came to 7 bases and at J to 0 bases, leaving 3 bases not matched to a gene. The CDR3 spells CASTLAVSYEQYF. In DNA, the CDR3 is TGTGCCAGCACCCTAGCGGTCTCCTACGAGCAGTACTTC.

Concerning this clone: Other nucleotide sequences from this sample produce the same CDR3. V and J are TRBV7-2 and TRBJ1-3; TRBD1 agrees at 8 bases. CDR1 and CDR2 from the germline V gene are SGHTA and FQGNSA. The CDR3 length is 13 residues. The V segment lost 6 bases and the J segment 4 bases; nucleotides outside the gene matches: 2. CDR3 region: CASSTGGGNTIYF. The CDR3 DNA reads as TGTGCCAGCAGTACAGGGGGGGGAAACACCATATATTTT.

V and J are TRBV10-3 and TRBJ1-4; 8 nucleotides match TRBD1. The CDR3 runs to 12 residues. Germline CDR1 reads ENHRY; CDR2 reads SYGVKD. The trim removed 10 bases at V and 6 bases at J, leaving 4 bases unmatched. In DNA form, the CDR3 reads TGTGCCACACAGGGGGTCGATGAAAAACTGTTTTTT. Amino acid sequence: CATQGVDEKLFF.

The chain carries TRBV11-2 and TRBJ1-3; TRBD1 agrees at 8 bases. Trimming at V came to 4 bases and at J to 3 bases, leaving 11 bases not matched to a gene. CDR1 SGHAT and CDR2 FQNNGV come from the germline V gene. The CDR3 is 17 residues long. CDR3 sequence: CASSSQPGQVLGNTIYF. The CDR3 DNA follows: TGTGCCAGCAGCTCCCAACCGGGACAGGTCCTTGGAAACACCATATATTTT. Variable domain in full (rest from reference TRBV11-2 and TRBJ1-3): EAGVAQSPRYKIIEKRQSVAFWCNPISGHATLYWYQQILGQGPKLLIQFQNNGVVDDSQLPKDRFSAERLKGVDSTLKIQPAKLEDSAVYLCASSSQPGQVLGNTIYFGEGSWLTVV.

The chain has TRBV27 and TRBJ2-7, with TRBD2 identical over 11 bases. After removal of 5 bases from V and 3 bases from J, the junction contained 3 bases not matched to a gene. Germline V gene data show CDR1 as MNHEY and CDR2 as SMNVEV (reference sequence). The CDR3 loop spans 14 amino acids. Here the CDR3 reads CASSPGTSGYEQYF. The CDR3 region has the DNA TGTGCCAGCAGTCCCGGGACTAGCGGCTACGAGCAGTACTTC.

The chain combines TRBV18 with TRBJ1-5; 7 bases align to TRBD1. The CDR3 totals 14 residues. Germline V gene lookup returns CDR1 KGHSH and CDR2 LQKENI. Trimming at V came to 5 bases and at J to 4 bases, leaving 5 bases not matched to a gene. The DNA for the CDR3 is TGTGCCAGCTCATCCCGACAGGGTAATCAGCCCCAGCATTTT. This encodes CASSSRQGNQPQHF.

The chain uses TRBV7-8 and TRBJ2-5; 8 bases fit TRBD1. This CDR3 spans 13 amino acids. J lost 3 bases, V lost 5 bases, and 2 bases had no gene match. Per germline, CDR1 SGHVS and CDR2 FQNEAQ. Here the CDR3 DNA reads TGTGCCAGCAGCGTGGACAGGGAAGAGACCCAGTACTTC. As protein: CASSVDREETQYF.

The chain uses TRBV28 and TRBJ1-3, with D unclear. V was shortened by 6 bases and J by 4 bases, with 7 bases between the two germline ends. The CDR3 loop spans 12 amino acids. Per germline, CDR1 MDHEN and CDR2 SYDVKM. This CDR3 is CASSLLGNTIYF. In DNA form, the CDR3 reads TGTGCCAGCAGCCTCCTAGGAAACACCATATATTTT.

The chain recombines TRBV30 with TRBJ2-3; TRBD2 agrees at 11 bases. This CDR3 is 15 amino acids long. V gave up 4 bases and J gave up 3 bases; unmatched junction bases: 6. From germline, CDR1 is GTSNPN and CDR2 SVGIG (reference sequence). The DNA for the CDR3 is TGTGCCTGGACCTTTAGCGGGAGGGCAACAGATACGCAGTATTTT. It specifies CAWTFSGRATDTQYF.

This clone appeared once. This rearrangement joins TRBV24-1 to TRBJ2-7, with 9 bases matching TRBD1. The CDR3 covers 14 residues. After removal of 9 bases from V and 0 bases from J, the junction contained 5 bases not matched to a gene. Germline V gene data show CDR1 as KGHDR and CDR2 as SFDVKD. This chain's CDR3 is CATQDRGGSYEQYF. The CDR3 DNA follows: TGTGCCACCCAGGACAGGGGAGGCTCCTACGAGCAGTACTTC.

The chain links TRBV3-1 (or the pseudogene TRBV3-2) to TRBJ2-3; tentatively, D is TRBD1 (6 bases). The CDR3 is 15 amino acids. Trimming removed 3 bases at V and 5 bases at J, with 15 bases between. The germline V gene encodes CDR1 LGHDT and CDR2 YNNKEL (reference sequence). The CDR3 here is CASSQGRGKLDTQYF. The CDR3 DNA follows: TGTGCCAGCAGCCAGGGCAGGGGCAAGTTAGATACGCAGTATTTT.

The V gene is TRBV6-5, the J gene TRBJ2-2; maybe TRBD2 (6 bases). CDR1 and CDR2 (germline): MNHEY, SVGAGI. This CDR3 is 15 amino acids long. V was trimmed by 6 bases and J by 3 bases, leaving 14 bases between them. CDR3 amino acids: CASSLAGPYTGELFF. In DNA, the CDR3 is TGTGCCAGCAGCCTGGCGGGACCTTACACCGGGGAGCTGTTTTTT.

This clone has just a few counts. The CDR3 sequence is CASRSIIGGRDQPQHF. CDR3 nucleotides: TGTGCCAGCAGGTCCATCATCGGGGGAAGGGATCAGCCCCAGCATTTT. The rearrangement uses TRBV2 and TRBJ1-5, with D possibly matching TRBD1 (5 bases). The CDR3 spans 16 residues. The V end lost 6 bases, the J end lost 5 bases, and 20 bases lay between the germline ends. Germline CDR1 SNHLY, CDR2 FYNNEI.

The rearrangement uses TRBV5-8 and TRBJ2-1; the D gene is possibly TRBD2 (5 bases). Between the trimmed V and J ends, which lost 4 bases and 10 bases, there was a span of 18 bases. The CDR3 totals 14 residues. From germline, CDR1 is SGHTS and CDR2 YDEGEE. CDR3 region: CASSQTRYSSEQFF. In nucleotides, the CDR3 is TGTGCCAGCAGCCAAACTCGGTATTCTAGCGAGCAGTTCTTC.